Below, one TCR beta chain is given with its context. This sample stems from a study of blood T cell repertoires in COVID-19. Looking at the study overall: The United States, Italy and Spain were the sources of the acute and convalescent COVID-19 samples.

Germline V gene sequence: CDR1 SEHNR, CDR2 FQNEAQ (reference sequence). The CDR3 runs 15 residues. The V end was cut by 5 bases, the J end by 2 bases, with 16 bases between. Original handling: Nucleated cell number was recorded as an estimate derived from reference gene primer amplification. Data came from immunoSEQ multiplex PCR; TCRdb stores just in-frame clones and leaves some out. The V and J calls and clone size come from that table; D and trimming were worked out from the DNA. The table lists around 27,000 clones, about 83% of them singletons, with over 20% in the top ten. The V gene is TRBV7-9, the J gene TRBJ2-7, with D perhaps matching TRBD1 (6 bases). Source material: peripheral blood. The source is a human donor in a cohort sampled during active COVID-19. CDR3 nucleotides: TGTGCCAGCAGCCCGGACAGAATTAAGACCTACGAGCAGTACTTC. Its translation is CASSPDRIKTYEQYF.